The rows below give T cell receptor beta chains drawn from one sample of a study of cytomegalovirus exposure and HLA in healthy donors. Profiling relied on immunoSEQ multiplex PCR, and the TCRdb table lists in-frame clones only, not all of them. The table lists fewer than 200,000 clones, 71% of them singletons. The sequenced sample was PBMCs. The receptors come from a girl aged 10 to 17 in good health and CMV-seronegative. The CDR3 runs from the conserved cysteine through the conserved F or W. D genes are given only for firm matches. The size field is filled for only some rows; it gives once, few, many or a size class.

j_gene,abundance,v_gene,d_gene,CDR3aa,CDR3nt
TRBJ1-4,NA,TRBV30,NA,CAWSHSQTNEKLFF,TGTGCCTGGAGTCACAGCCAAACTAATGAAAAACTGTTTTTT
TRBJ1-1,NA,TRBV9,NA,CASSGGVNTEAFF,TGTGCCAGCAGCGGGGGCGTGAACACTGAAGCTTTCTTT
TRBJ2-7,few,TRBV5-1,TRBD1,CASSLGQGAEQYF,TGCGCCAGCAGCTTGGGACAGGGTGCCGAGCAGTACTTC
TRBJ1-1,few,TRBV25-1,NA,CASSEWGKVNTEAFF,TGTGCCAGCAGTGAGTGGGGCAAGGTGAACACTGAAGCTTTCTTT
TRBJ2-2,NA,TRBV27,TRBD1,CASSRQGSTGELFF,TGTGCCAGCAGTCGACAGGGATCCACCGGGGAGCTGTTTTTT
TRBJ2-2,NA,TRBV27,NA,CASSPRSRPTGELFF,TGTGCCAGCAGCCCCCGGTCCAGGCCTACAGGGGAGCTGTTTTTT
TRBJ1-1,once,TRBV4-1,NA,CASTTRETGEAFF,TGCGCCAGCACCACCCGTGAGACAGGTGAAGCTTTCTTT
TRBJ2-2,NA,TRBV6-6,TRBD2,CASSYGLAGNTGELFF,TGTGCCAGCAGTTACGGTTTAGCGGGGAACACCGGGGAGCTGTTTTTT
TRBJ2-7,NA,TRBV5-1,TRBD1,CASSLAQGARNEQYF,TGCGCCAGCAGCTTGGCCCAGGGGGCGCGGAACGAGCAGTACTTC
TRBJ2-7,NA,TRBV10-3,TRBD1,CAISDQGQGGYEQYF,TGTGCCATCAGTGACCAAGGACAGGGAGGCTACGAGCAGTACTTC
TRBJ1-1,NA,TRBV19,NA,CASSRRGTEAFF,TGTGCCAGTAGTCGGCGGGGCACTGAAGCTTTCTTT
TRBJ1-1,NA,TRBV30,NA,CAWSDGVRETFF,TGTGCCTGGAGTGATGGGGTGAGGGAAACTTTCTTT
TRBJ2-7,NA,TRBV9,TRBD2,CASSGSGGAHPLEQYF,TGTGCCAGCAGCGGATCCGGGGGGGCGCATCCTCTCGAGCAGTACTTC
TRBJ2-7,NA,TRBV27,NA,CASSLSLWGAGGRNEQYF,TGTGCCAGCAGTTTATCCCTCTGGGGGGCAGGGGGTCGCAACGAGCAGTACTTC
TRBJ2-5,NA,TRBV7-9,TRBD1,CASSLRDRGSGETQYF,TGTGCCAGCAGCCTTAGGGACAGGGGAAGCGGAGAGACCCAGTACTTC
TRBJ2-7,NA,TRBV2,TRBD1,CASDSGQGDVYEQYF,TGTGCCAGTGACTCTGGACAGGGGGACGTGTACGAGCAGTACTTC
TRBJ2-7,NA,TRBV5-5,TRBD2,CASAPGQRGLEQYF,TGTGCCAGCGCCCCAGGACAGCGGGGGCTCGAGCAGTACTTC
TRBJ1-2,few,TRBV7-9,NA,CASSSPPTVNYGYTF,TGTGCCAGCAGCTCTCCCCCGACAGTCAACTATGGCTACACCTTC
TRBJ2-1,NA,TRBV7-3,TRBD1,CASSSTGTDEQFF,TGTGCCAGCAGCTCGACAGGGACCGATGAGCAGTTCTTC
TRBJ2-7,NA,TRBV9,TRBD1,CASSAEGAALRYEQYF,TGTGCCAGCAGCGCCGAGGGGGCTGCGCTTCGATACGAGCAGTACTTC
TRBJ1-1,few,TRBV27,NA,CASSFLVNRQNTEAFF,TGTGCCAGCAGTTTCCTGGTTAACAGGCAGAACACTGAAGCTTTCTTT
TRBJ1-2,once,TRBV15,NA,CATSRDPRTRYTF,TGTGCCACCAGCAGAGATCCCCGGACTCGGTACACCTTC
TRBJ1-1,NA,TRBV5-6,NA,CASSLLGNAEAFF,TGTGCCAGCAGCTTGCTCGGTAACGCTGAAGCTTTCTTT
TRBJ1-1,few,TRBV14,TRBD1,CASSQWGQGTGTEAFF,TGTGCCAGCAGCCAATGGGGACAGGGCACGGGCACTGAAGCTTTCTTT
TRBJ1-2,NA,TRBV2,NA,CASREGRGGYGYTF,TGTGCCAGCAGGGAAGGGAGAGGGGGCTATGGCTACACCTTC
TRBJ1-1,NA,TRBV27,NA,CASSPSLVMAGDTEAFF,TGTGCCAGCAGTCCCAGCTTAGTAATGGCGGGGGACACTGAAGCTTTCTTT
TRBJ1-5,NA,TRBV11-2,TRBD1,CASSFRGGDNQPQHF,TGTGCCAGCAGCTTCCGAGGGGGCGATAATCAGCCCCAGCATTTT
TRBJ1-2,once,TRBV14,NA,CASSQDPEYGYTF,TGTGCCAGCAGCCAAGATCCTGAGTATGGCTACACCTTC